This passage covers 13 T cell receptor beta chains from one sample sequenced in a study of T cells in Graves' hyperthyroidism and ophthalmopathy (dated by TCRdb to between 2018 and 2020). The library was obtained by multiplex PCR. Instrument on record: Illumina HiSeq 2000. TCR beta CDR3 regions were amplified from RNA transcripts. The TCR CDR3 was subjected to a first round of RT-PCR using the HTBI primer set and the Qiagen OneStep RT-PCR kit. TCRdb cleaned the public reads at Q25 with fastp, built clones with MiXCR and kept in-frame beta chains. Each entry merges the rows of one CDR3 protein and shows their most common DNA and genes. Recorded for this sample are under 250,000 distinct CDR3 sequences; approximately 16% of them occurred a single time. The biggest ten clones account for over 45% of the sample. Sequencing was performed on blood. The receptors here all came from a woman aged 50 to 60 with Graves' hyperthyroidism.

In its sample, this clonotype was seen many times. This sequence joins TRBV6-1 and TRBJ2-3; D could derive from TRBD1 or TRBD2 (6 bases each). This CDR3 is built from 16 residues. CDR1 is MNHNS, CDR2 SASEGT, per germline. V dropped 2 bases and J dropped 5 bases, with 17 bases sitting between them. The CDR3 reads CASSESAGRGGDTQYF. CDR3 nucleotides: TGTGCCAGCAGTGAATCGGCGGGACGAGGGGGAGATACGCAGTATTTT.

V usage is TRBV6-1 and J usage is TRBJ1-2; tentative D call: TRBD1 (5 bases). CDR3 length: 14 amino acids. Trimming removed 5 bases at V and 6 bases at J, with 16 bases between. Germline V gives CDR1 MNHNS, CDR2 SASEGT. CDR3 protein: CASSPIQGGHGYTF. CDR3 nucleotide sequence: TGTGCCAGCAGTCCCATCCAGGGAGGTCATGGCTACACCTTC.

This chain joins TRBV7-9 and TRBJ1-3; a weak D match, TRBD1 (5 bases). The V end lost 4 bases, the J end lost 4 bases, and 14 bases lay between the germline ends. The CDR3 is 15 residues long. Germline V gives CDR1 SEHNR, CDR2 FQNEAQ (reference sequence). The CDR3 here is CASSSQDLTGNTIYF. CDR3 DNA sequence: TGTGCCAGCAGCTCACAGGACCTCACCGGAAACACCATATATTTT.

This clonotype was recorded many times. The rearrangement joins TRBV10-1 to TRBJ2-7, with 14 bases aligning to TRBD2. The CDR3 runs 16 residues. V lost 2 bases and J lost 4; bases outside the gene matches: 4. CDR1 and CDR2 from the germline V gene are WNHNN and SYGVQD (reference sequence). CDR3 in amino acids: CASSEGTSGSPYEQYF. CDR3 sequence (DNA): TGCGCCAGCAGTGAGGGGACTAGCGGGAGCCCTTACGAGCAGTACTTC.

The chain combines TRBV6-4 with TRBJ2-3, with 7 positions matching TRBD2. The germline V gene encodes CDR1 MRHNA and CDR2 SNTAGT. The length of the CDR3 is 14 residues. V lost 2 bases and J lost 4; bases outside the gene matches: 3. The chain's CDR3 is CASSDGREPDTQYF. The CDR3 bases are TGTGCCAGCAGTGACGGGCGGGAGCCAGATACGCAGTATTTT.

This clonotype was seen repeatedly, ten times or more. The CDR3 coding sequence is TGTGCCAGTACCCCCAGTCGGGCCAGCAATCAGCCCCAGCATTTT. It yields the protein CASTPSRASNQPQHF. The gene calls are TRBV19 and TRBJ1-5; D is unclear. CDR1 is LNHDA and CDR2 is SQIVND in the germline V gene (reference sequence). V was cut by 7 bases and J by 1 base, with 14 bases left in between. This CDR3 comprises 15 residues.

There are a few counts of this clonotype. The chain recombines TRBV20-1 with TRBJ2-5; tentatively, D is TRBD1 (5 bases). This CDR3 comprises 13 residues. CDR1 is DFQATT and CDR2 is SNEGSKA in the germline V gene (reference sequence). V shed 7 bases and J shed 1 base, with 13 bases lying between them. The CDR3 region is CSGRGQGQETQYF. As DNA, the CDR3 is TGCAGTGGCAGAGGTCAGGGCCAAGAGACCCAGTACTTC.

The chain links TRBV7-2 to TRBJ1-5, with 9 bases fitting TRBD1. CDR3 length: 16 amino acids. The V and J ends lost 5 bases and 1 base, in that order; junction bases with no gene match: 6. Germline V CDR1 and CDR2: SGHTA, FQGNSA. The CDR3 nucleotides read TGTGCCAGCAGCGAGGGACAGGGCGAGAGCAATCAGCCCCAGCATTTT. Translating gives CASSEGQGESNQPQHF.

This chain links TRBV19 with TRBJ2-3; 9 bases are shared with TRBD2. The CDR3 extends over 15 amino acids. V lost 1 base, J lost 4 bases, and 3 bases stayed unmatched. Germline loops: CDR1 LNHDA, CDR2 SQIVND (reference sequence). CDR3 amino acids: CASSIGTSVPDTQYF. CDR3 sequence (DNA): TGTGCCAGTAGTATAGGGACTAGCGTTCCAGATACGCAGTATTTT.

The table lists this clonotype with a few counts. CDR3 DNA: TGTGCCAGCTCACAGGACGGAACCTACGAGCAGTACTTC. Translation gives CASSQDGTYEQYF. This chain uses TRBV18 with TRBJ2-7; D not resolved. Trimming removed 4 bases at V and 2 bases at J, with 9 bases between. From germline, CDR1 is KGHSH and CDR2 LQKENI. The CDR3 is 13 residues long.

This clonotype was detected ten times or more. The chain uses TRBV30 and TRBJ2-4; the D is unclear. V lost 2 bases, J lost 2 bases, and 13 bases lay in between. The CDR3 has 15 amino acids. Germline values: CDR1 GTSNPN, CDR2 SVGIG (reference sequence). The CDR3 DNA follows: TGTGCCTGGAGTTTGGGAATTGGGACCAAAAACATTCAGTACTTC. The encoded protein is CAWSLGIGTKNIQYF.

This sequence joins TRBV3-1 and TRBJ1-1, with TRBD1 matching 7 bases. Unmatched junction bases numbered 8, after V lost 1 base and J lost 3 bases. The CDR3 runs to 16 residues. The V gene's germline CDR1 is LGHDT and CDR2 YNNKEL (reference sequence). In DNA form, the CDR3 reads TGTGCCAGCAGCCAAGGGAGGGGGCTATGGGACACTGAAGCTTTCTTT. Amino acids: CASSQGRGLWDTEAFF.

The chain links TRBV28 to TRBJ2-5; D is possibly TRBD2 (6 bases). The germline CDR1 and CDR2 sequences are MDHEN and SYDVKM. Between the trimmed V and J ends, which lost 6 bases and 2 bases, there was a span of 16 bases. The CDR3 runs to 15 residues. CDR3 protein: CASSSRGLRQETQYF. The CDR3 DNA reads TGTGCCAGCAGCTCCCGGGGGTTGCGACAAGAGACCCAGTACTTC.